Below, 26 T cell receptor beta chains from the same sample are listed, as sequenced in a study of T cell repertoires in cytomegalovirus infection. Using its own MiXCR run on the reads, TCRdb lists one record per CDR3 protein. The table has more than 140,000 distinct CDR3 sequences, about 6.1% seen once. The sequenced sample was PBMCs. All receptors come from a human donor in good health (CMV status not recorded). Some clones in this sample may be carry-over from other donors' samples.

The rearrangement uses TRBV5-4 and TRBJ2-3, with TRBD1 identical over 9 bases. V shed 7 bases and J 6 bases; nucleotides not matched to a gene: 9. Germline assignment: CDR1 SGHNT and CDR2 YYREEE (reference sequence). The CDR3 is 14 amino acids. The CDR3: CASCQQGACDTQYF. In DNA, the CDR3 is TGTGCCAGCTGTCAACAGGGGGCATGCGATACGCAGTATTTT.

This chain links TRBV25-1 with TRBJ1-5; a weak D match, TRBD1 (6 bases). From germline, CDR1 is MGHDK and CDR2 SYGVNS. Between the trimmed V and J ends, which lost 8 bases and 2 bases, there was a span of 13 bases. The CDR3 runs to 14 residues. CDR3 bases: TGTGCCAGCGAGAAAGGGGGGGGCAATCAGCCCCAGCATTTT. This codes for CASEKGGGNQPQHF.

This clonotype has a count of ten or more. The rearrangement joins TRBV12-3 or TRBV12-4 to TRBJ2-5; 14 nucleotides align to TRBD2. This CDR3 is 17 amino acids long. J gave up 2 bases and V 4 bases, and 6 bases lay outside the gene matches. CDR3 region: CASSSRLAGGKQETQYF. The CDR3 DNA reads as TGTGCCAGCAGTTCCAGACTAGCGGGGGGGAAGCAAGAGACCCAGTACTTC.

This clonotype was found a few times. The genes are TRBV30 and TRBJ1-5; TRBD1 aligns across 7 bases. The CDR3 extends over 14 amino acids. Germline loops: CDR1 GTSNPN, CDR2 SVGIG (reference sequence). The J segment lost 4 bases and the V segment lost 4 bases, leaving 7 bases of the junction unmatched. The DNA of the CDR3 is TGTGCCTGGAAGTGGGACAGCGAAAATCAGCCCCAGCATTTT. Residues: CAWKWDSENQPQHF.

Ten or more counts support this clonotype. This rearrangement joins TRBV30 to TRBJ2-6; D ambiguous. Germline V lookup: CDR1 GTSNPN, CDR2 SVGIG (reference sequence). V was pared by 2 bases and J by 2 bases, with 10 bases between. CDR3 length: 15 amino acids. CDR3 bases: TGTGCCTGGAGTATCGGCGCGCCTGGGGCCAACGTCCTGACTTTC. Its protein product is CAWSIGAPGANVLTF.

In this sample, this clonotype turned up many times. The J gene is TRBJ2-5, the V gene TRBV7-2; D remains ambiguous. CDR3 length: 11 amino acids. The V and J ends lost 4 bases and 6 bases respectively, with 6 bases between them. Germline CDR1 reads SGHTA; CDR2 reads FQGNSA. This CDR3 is CASSWGKTQYF. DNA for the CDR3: TGTGCCAGCAGCTGGGGTAAGACCCAGTACTTC.

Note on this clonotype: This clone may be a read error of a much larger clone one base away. CDR3 amino acids: CASSVDVRGNQPQHF. CDR3 DNA sequence: TGTGCCAGCAGTGTCGACGTTAGGGGCAATCAGCCCCAGCATTTT. The chain employs TRBV7-2 and TRBJ1-5; D ambiguous. V lost 6 bases to trimming and J lost 2 bases, with 14 bases between them. Germline loops: CDR1 SGHTA, CDR2 FQGNSA. The CDR3 contains 15 residues.

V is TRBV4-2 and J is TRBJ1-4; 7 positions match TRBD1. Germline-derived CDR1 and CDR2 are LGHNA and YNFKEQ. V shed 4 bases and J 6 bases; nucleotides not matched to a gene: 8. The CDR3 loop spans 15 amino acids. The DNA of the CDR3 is TGTGCCAGCAGCCTCACGACAGGGTATGATGAAAAACTGTTTTTT. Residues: CASSLTTGYDEKLFF.

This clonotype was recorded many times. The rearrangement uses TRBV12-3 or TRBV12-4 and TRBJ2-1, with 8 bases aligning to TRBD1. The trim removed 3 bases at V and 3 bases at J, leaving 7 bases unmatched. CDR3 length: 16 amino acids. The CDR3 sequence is CASSFGQGEFYNEQFF. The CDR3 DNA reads TGTGCCAGCAGTTTCGGACAGGGAGAGTTCTACAATGAGCAGTTCTTC.

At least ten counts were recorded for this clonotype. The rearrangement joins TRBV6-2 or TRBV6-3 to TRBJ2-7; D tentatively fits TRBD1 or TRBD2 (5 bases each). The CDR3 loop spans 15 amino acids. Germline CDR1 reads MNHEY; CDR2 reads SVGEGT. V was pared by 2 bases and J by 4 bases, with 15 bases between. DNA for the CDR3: TGTGCCAGCAGTTACCCAGACACGGGGCGGTACGAGCAGTACTTC. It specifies CASSYPDTGRYEQYF.

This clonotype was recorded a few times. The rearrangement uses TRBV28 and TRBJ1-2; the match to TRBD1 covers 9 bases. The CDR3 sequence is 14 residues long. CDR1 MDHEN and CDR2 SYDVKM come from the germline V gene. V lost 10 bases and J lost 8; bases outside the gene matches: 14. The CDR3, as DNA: TGTGCCACCAACACCGGGACAGGGAGGAGAGGCTACACCTTC. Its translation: CATNTGTGRRGYTF.

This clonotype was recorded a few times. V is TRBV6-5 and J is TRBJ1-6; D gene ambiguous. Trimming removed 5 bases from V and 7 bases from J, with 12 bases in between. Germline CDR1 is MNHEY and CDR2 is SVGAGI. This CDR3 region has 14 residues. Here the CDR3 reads CASSPGRFNSPLHF. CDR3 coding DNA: TGTGCCAGCAGTCCCGGACGGTTCAATTCACCCCTCCACTTT.

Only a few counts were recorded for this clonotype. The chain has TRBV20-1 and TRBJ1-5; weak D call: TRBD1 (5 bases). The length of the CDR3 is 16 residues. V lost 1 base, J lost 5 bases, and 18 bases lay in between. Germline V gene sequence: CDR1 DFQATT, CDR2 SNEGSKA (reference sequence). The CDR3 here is CSARVVGRGSYQPQHF. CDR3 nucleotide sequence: TGCAGTGCTAGAGTGGTAGGGAGGGGAAGTTATCAGCCCCAGCATTTT.

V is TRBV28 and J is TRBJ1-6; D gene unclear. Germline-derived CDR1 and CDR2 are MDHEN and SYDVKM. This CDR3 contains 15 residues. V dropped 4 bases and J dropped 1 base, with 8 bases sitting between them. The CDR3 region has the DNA TGTGCCAGCAGTTCGATAGGGTCCTATAATTCACCCCTCCACTTT. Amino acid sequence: CASSSIGSYNSPLHF. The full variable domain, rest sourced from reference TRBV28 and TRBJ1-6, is DVKVTQSSRYLVKRTGEKVFLECVQDMDHENMFWYRQDPGLGLRLIYFSYDVKMKEKGDIPEGYSVSREKKERFSLILESASTNQTSMYLCASSSIGSYNSPLHFGNGTRLTVT.

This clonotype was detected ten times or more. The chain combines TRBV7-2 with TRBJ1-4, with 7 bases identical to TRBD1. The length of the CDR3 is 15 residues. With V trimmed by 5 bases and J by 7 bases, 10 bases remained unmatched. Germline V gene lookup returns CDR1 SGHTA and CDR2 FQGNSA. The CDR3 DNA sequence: TGTGCCAGCAGCCCGCGTCAGGGGGGGTTTGAAAAACTGTTTTTT. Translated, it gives CASSPRQGGFEKLFF.

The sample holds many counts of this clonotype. The CDR3 region is CASSSPETDTQYF. CDR3 bases: TGTGCCAGCAGTTCACCAGAGACAGATACGCAGTATTTT. V is TRBV27 and J is TRBJ2-3, with D hard to call. Germline V gene lookup returns CDR1 MNHEY and CDR2 SMNVEV (reference sequence). The CDR3 consists of 13 residues. Trimming removed 4 bases from V and 3 bases from J, with 8 bases in between.

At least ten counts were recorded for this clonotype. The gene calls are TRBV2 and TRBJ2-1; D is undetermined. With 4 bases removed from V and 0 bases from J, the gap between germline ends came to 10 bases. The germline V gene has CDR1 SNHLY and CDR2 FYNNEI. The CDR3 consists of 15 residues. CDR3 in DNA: TGTGCCAGCAGTGGTCACTCGAGCTCCTACAATGAGCAGTTCTTC. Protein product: CASSGHSSSYNEQFF.

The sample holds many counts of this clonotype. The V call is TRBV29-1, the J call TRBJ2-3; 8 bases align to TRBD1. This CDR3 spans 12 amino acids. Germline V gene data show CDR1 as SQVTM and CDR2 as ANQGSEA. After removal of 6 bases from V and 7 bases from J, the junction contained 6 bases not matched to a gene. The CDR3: CSVGTGRHTQYF. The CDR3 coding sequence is TGCAGCGTCGGGACAGGCAGGCATACGCAGTATTTT.

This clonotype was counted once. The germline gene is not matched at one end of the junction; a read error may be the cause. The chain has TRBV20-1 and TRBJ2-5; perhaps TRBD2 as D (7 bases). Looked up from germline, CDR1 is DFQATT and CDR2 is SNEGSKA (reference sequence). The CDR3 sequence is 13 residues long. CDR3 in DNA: TGCAATGCTCTCGGGGGGCCCCAAGAGACCCAGTACTTC. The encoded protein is CNALGGPQETQYF.

The CDR3 region is CASSFRRLAGGEDTQYF. The DNA of the CDR3 is TGTGCCAGCAGCTTCCGCCGACTAGCGGGGGGTGAAGATACGCAGTATTTT. This chain uses TRBV7-2 with TRBJ2-3; 13 bases are a match to TRBD2. The V segment lost 3 bases and the J segment 5 bases; nucleotides outside the gene matches: 8. Germline CDR1 reads SGHTA; CDR2 reads FQGNSA. This CDR3 spans 17 amino acids. Full variable domain (remainder filled in from reference TRBV7-2 and TRBJ2-3): GAGVSQSPSNKVTEKGKDVELRCDPISGHTALYWYRQSLGQGLEFLIYFQGNSAPDKSGLPSDRFSAERTGGSVSTLTIQRTQQEDSAVYLCASSFRRLAGGEDTQYFGPGTRLTVL.

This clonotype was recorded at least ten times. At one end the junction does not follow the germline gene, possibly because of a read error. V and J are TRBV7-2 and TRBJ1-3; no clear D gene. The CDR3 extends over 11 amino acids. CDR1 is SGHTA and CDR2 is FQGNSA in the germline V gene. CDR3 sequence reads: CASSWNRETAF. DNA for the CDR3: TGTGCCAGCAGCTGGAATCGGGAAACGGCTTTT.

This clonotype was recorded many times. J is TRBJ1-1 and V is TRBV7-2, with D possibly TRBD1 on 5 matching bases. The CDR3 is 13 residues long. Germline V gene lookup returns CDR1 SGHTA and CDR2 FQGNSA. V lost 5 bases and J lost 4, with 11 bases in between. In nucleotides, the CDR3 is TGTGCCAGCAGCGTAGGTGGGGGCACTGAAGCTTTCTTT. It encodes CASSVGGGTEAFF.

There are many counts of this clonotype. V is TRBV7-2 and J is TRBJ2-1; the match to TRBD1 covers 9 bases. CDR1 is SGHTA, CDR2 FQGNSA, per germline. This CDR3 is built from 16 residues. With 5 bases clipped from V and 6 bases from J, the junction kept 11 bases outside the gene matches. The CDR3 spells CASSRNSGQGVNEQFF. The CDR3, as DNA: TGTGCCAGCAGCCGTAACTCGGGACAGGGAGTCAATGAGCAGTTCTTC.

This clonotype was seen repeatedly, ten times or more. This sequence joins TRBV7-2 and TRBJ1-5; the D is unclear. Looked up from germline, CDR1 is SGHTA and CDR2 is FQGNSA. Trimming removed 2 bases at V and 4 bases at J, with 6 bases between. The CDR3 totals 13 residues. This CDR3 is CASSLRANQPQHF. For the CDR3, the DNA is TGTGCCAGCAGCTTAAGGGCGAATCAGCCCCAGCATTTT.

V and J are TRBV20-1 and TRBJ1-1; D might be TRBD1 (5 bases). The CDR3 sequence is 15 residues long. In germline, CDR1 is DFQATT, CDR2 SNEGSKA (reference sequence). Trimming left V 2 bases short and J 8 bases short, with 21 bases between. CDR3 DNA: TGCAGTGCTAGACCTCCCCTGGACCGGGGCCCCGAAGCTTTCTTT. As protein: CSARPPLDRGPEAFF.

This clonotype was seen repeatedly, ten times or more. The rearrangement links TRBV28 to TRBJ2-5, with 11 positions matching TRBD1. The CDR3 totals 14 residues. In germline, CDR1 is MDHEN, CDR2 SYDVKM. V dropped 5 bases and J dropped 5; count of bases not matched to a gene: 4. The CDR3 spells CASSRTGGLETQYF. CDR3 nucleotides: TGTGCCAGCAGTAGGACAGGGGGCTTGGAGACCCAGTACTTC.